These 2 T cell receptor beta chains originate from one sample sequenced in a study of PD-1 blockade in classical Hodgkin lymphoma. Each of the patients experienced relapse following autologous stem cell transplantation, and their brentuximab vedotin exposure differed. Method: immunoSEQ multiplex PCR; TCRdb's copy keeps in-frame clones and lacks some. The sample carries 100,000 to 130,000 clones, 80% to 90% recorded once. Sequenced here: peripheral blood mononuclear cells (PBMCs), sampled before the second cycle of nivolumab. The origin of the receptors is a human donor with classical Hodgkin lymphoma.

The CDR3, as DNA: TGTGCCAGCTCACCACCCAATGAAAAACTGTTTTTT. Translation gives CASSPPNEKLFF. This chain joins TRBV18 and TRBJ1-4; D not resolved. V was clipped by 0 bases and J by 5 bases, with 1 base between them. The V gene's germline CDR1 is KGHSH and CDR2 LQKENI. The CDR3 runs 12 residues.

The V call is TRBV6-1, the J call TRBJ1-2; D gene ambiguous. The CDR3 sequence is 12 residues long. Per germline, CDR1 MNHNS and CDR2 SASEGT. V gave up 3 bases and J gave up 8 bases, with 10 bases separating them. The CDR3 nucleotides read TGTGCCAGCAGTGAGCAACATTACGGCTACACCTTC. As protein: CASSEQHYGYTF.